Listed below are T cell receptor beta chains from one sample, sequenced in a study of shared clonotypes between healthy human individuals. The protocol was immunoSEQ multiplex PCR, while the TCRdb copy is restricted to in-frame clones and leaves out a portion. This sample has 1.5 million to 2.5 million clones, with approximately 94% found just once. Sequenced input: naive CD8+ T cells sorted from blood. The receptors here all came from a young man in good health. Both conserved end residues are part of each CDR3. The D gene is left open where the match is weak. The listing skips clone size in some rows; elsewhere it reads once, few, many or a size class.

abundance	v_gene	j_gene	d_gene	CDR3aa	CDR3nt
.	TRBV27	TRBJ1-2	.	CASSSSGGLDGYTF	TGTGCCAGCAGTTCCTCCGGGGGTTTGGATGGCTACACCTTC
.	TRBV4-3	TRBJ2-5	.	CASSPIEGETQYF	TGCGCCAGCTCACCCATAGAAGGGGAGACCCAGTACTTC
.	TRBV27	TRBJ2-7	.	CASSPSLGVGLYEQYF	TGTGCCAGCAGTCCTAGTTTGGGGGTTGGGCTTTACGAGCAGTACTTC
.	TRBV9	TRBJ1-3	TRBD1	CASSQGGTGNTIYF	TGTGCCAGCAGCCAGGGGGGTACTGGAAACACCATATATTTT
.	TRBV6-5	TRBJ1-1	.	CASSYSQVVEAFF	TGTGCCAGCAGTTATTCCCAGGTGGTTGAAGCTTTCTTT
few	TRBV6-6	TRBJ2-7	.	CASGYEQYF	TGTGCCAGCGGCTACGAGCAGTACTTC
.	TRBV4-2	TRBJ1-4	.	CASSQDLGTTNEKLFF	TGTGCCAGCAGCCAAGATCTGGGAACAACTAATGAAAAACTGTTTTTT
.	TRBV27	TRBJ1-6	.	CASSLLGNNSPLHF	TGTGCCAGCAGTTTACTCGGGAATAATTCACCCCTCCACTTT
.	TRBV28	TRBJ1-1	.	CASSQGTRWGLRNTEAFF	TGTGCCAGCAGCCAGGGTACGCGATGGGGCCTGAGGAACACTGAAGCTTTCTTT
.	TRBV30	TRBJ2-7	TRBD1	CAWSTGTGGHEQYF	TGTGCCTGGAGTACCGGGACAGGGGGCCACGAGCAGTACTTC
few	TRBV4-1	TRBJ2-5	.	CASSQGPLQETQYF	TGCGCCAGCAGCCAAGGTCCCCTACAAGAGACCCAGTACTTC
.	TRBV5-1	TRBJ1-6	TRBD1	CASRDSYNSPLHF	TGCGCCAGCCGGGACAGTTATAATTCACCCCTCCACTTT
.	TRBV2	TRBJ1-4	.	CASSDFRETTNEKLFF	TGTGCCAGCAGTGATTTCCGGGAGACGACTAATGAAAAACTGTTTTTT
.	TRBV5-6	TRBJ2-7	TRBD1	CASSSGTGQYEQYF	TGTGCCAGCAGCTCCGGGACAGGGCAATACGAGCAGTACTTC
.	TRBV7-8	TRBJ1-4	.	CASSWALEGQDEKLFF	TGTGCCAGCAGCTGGGCTCTGGAGGGGCAGGATGAAAAACTGTTTTTT
.	TRBV29-1	TRBJ2-7	.	CSGVTSNSYEQYF	TGCAGCGGTGTGACCAGTAACTCCTACGAGCAGTACTTC
.	TRBV9	TRBJ2-3	TRBD2	CASSVPLAGGGTDTQYF	TGTGCCAGCAGCGTCCCACTAGCGGGAGGGGGAACAGATACGCAGTATTTT
.	TRBV19	TRBJ2-7	TRBD2	CASGGASGALGEQYF	TGTGCCAGTGGTGGGGCTAGCGGGGCCTTGGGGGAGCAGTACTTC
.	TRBV14	TRBJ2-1	.	CASSFTGLSYNEQFF	TGTGCCAGCAGCTTTACAGGACTCTCCTACAATGAGCAGTTCTTC
.	TRBV6-5	TRBJ1-4	TRBD1	CASSYHRGLNEKLFF	TGTGCCAGCAGTTACCACAGGGGGCTCAATGAAAAACTGTTTTTT
few	TRBV2	TRBJ1-1	TRBD1	CASWGTGEAFF	TGTGCCAGCTGGGGGACAGGGGAAGCTTTCTTT
.	TRBV10-3	TRBJ2-7	.	CAISAPYSNYEQYF	TGTGCCATCAGTGCCCCCTATTCTAACTACGAGCAGTACTTC
.	TRBV5-4	TRBJ1-2	.	CASSLRDGYGYTF	TGTGCCAGCAGCTTGAGGGATGGCTATGGCTACACCTTC
.	TRBV30	TRBJ2-1	.	CAWRDSVREVYNEQFF	TGTGCCTGGAGGGACAGCGTTAGGGAGGTCTACAATGAGCAGTTCTTC
.	TRBV5-5	TRBJ1-5	TRBD1	CASSDHGTDGQPQHF	TGTGCCAGCAGCGATCATGGGACAGACGGTCAGCCCCAGCATTTT
.	TRBV6-5	TRBJ2-1	.	CASSPGGAYNEQFF	TGTGCCAGCAGTCCAGGAGGCGCCTACAATGAGCAGTTCTTC
.	TRBV6-5	TRBJ2-7	TRBD1	CASRPTGAYEQYF	TGTGCCAGCAGGCCAACAGGGGCCTACGAGCAGTACTTC
.	TRBV6-1	TRBJ1-2	.	CASSDRAGRYGYTF	TGTGCCAGCAGTGACCGGGCAGGGCGCTATGGCTACACCTTC
.	TRBV6-6	TRBJ2-7	TRBD1	CASSSFPGQGYEQYF	TGTGCCAGCAGTTCATTCCCGGGACAGGGTTACGAGCAGTACTTC
once	TRBV15	TRBJ2-3	.	CATSTSPLADTQYF	TGTGCCACCAGCACGAGCCCTTTAGCTGATACGCAGTATTTT
.	TRBV13	TRBJ2-7	TRBD1	CASSSDRGREQYF	TGTGCCAGCAGCTCCGACAGGGGTCGGGAGCAGTACTTC
.	TRBV7-9	TRBJ2-5	.	CASSLGWETQYF	TGTGCCAGCAGCTTAGGGTGGGAGACCCAGTACTTC
once	TRBV29-1	TRBJ1-1	.	CSVDLGVEAEAFF	TGCAGCGTTGACCTTGGGGTCGAGGCTGAAGCTTTCTTT
once	TRBV9	TRBJ2-7	.	CASSAVQGGEQYF	TGTGCCAGCAGCGCAGTCCAAGGGGGAGAGCAGTACTTC
once	TRBV2	TRBJ1-1	.	CASTEGRDTEAFF	TGTGCCAGCACGGAGGGAAGGGACACTGAAGCTTTCTTT
.	TRBV19	TRBJ2-7	.	CAKVRGTYEQYF	TGTGCCAAAGTCCGAGGTACCTACGAGCAGTACTTC
.	TRBV27	TRBJ2-7	.	CASSSDSPYEQYF	TGTGCCAGCAGTTCAGACAGCCCCTACGAGCAGTACTTC
.	TRBV9	TRBJ2-5	.	CASSRDQETQYF	TGTGCCAGCAGCAGGGACCAAGAGACCCAGTACTTC
.	TRBV9	TRBJ1-5	.	CASSPGFVRDPAANQPQHF	TGTGCCAGCAGCCCAGGGTTTGTCAGGGACCCTGCCGCGAATCAGCCCCAGCATTTT
.	TRBV5-6	TRBJ2-1	TRBD1	CASSLEGQEKQFF	TGTGCCAGCAGCTTGGAGGGACAGGAGAAGCAGTTCTTC
.	TRBV29-1	TRBJ2-7	.	CSVEDQFSEQYF	TGCAGCGTTGAAGATCAGTTTTCCGAGCAGTACTTC
.	TRBV6-1	TRBJ2-2	.	CASSEGATGELFF	TGTGCCAGCAGTGAAGGGGCGACCGGGGAGCTGTTTTTT
.	TRBV30	TRBJ2-7	TRBD2	CACLWTSSYEQYF	TGTGCCTGCCTCTGGACTAGCAGCTACGAGCAGTACTTC
.	TRBV2	TRBJ2-3	.	CASSEAIEFTDTQYF	TGTGCCAGCAGTGAAGCGATAGAGTTCACAGATACGCAGTATTTT
.	TRBV13	TRBJ2-5	TRBD1	CASSSPGQGEETQYF	TGTGCCAGCAGCTCTCCGGGACAGGGGGAAGAGACCCAGTACTTC
.	TRBV9	TRBJ1-1	TRBD1	CASSVAGGGFTEAFF	TGTGCCAGCAGCGTAGCAGGGGGAGGTTTCACTGAAGCTTTCTTT
.	TRBV6-5	TRBJ1-1	.	CASSYSKRPNTEAFF	TGTGCCAGCAGTTACTCGAAAAGGCCGAACACTGAAGCTTTCTTT
.	TRBV27	TRBJ1-1	.	CASSIAGFNTEAFF	TGTGCCAGCAGTATCGCGGGATTTAACACTGAAGCTTTCTTT
.	TRBV5-6	TRBJ2-7	TRBD2	CASSTGLAAYEQYF	TGTGCCAGCAGCACGGGACTAGCGGCCTACGAGCAGTACTTC
.	TRBV6-6	TRBJ1-6	TRBD1	CASSYAGGWNSPLHF	TGTGCCAGCAGTTACGCAGGGGGCTGGAATTCACCCCTCCACTTT